What follows is one T cell receptor beta chain and its context. Its cognate antigen is unknown. The sample is drawn from a study of cytotoxic CD8 clonotypes in ibrutinib-treated CLL. Study-wide points: Stable or contracted on treatment, public clonotypes were also uncommon. An increase in clonality occurred at ibrutinib response, followed by a return toward baseline at progression. Relative to age-matched healthy donors, clonality at baseline was higher, and it tracked circulating CD8+ T-cell counts. Sustained-remission and progressing patients had unequal sampling times.

Assay used: immunoSEQ multiplex PCR; TCRdb lists only in-frame clones, some missing. The profile shows about 26,000 clones, almost 85% of them singletons. The J segment lost 4 bases and the V segment lost 5 bases, leaving 10 bases of the junction unmatched. The CDR3 is made up of 15 amino acids. In germline, CDR1 is MNHNY, CDR2 SVGAGI (reference sequence). The source of this sequence is a human donor with chronic lymphocytic leukemia. The sequencing here drew on PBMCs, taken after 24 months of ibrutinib treatment. J is TRBJ1-1 and V is TRBV6-6, with TRBD1 identical over 7 bases. The CDR3 loop reads CASSQLTGPSTEAFF. The DNA of the CDR3 is TGTGCCAGCAGTCAACTGACAGGGCCGAGCACTGAAGCTTTCTTT.